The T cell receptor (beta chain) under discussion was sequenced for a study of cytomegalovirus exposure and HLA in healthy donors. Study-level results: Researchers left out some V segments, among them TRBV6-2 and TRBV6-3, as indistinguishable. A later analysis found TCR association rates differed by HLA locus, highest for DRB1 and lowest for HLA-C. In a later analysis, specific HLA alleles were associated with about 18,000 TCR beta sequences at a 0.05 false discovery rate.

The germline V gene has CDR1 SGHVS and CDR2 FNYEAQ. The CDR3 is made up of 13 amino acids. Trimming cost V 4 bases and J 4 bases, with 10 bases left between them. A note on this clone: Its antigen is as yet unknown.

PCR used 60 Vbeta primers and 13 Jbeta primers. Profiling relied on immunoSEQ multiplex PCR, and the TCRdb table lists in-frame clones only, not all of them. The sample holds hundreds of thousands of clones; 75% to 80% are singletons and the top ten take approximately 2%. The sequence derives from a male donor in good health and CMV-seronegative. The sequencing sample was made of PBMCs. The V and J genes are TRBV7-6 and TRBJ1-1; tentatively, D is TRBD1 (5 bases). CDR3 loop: CASSSGRATEAFF. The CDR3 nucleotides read TGTGCCAGCAGCTCCGGCAGGGCCACTGAAGCTTTCTTT.